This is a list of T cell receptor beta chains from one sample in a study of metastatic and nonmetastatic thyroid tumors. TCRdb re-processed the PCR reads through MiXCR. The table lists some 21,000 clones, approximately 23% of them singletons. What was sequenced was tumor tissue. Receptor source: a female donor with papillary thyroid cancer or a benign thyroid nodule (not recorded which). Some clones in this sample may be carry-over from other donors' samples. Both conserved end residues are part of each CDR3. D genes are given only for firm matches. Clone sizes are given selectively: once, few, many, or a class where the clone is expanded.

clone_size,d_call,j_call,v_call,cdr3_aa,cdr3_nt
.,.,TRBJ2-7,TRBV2,CASTQSGATYEQYF,TGTGCCAGCACCCAATCAGGGGCCACCTACGAGCAGTACTTC
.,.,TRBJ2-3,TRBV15,CATSRGLDGSATDTQYF,TGTGCCACCAGCAGAGGTTTGGACGGGAGTGCCACAGATACGCAGTATTTT
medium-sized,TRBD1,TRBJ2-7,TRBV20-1,CSAREPGQVDYEQYF,TGCAGTGCTAGAGAACCGGGACAGGTGGACTACGAGCAGTACTTC
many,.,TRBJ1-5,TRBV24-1,CATPPSRTPSINQPQHF,TGTGCCACCCCTCCGTCCAGGACCCCCAGTATCAATCAGCCCCAGCATTTT
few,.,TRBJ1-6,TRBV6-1,CASSQGRETGQASSPLHF,TGTGCCAGCAGTCAAGGGAGGGAAACGGGGCAAGCGAGCTCACCCCTCCACTTT
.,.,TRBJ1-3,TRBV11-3,CASSLMTSSGNTIYF,TGTGCCAGCAGCTTGATGACCAGCTCTGGAAACACCATATATTTT
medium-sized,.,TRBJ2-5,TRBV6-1,CASSPSETQYF,TGTGCCAGCAGCCCTTCGGAGACCCAGTACTTC
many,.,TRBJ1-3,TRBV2,CASSARVSSGNTIYF,TGTGCCAGCAGTGCAAGGGTTAGCTCTGGAAACACCATATATTTT
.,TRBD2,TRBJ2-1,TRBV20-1,CSARPRLAAPNEQFF,TGCAGTGCTAGACCAAGACTAGCGGCTCCCAATGAGCAGTTCTTC
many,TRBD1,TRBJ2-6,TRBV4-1,CASSRTGEFMSGANVLTF,TGCGCCAGCAGCCGGACAGGGGAATTTATGTCTGGGGCCAACGTCCTGACTTTC
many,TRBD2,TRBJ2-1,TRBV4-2,CASSLTGTSGRAAGEQFF,TGTGCCAGCAGCCTAACCGGGACTAGCGGGAGGGCCGCGGGCGAGCAGTTCTTC
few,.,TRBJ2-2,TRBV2,CASSVEGFTGELFF,TGTGCCAGCAGTGTAGAGGGGTTCACCGGGGAGCTGTTTTTT
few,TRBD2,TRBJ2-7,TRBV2,CASSEGGLAGESEQYF,TGTGCCAGCAGTGAGGGGGGACTAGCGGGAGAGAGCGAGCAGTACTTC
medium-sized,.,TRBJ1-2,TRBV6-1,CASSLLGPNYGYTF,TGTGCCAGCAGTCTACTAGGACCGAACTATGGCTACACCTTC
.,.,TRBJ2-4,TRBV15,CATSRGGQEGRNIQYF,TGTGCCACCAGCAGAGGCGGACAGGAGGGTAGGAACATTCAGTACTTC
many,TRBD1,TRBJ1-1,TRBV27,CASSLMGTGGRDTEAFF,TGTGCCAGCAGTTTAATGGGGACAGGGGGCAGAGACACTGAAGCTTTCTTT
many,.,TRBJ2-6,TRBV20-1,CSARPGAGGANVLTF,TGCAGTGCTAGGCCAGGGGCGGGAGGGGCCAACGTCCTGACTTTC
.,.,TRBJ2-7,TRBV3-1,CASIPSTVTYEQYF,TGTGCCAGCATCCCTTCGACAGTGACGTACGAGCAGTACTTC
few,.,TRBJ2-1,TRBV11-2,CASSSSTTGWKFF,TGTGCCAGCAGCTCATCGACTACCGGGTGGAAGTTCTTC
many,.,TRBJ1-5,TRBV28,CASSFGFLGPYQPQHF,TGTGCCAGCAGTTTTGGGTTTCTGGGACCTTACCAGCCCCAGCATTTT
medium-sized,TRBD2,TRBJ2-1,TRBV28,CASSLGLAGGRGWDNEQFF,TGTGCCAGCAGTTTAGGACTAGCGGGAGGGAGAGGTTGGGACAATGAGCAGTTCTTC
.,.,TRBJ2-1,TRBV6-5,CASSYDLEVLVDEQFF,TGTGCCAGCAGTTACGATCTGGAGGTCCTTGTGGATGAGCAGTTCTTC
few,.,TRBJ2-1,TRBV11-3,CASSPRQGRGNEQFF,TGTGCCAGCAGCCCGAGGCAGGGACGGGGCAATGAGCAGTTCTTC
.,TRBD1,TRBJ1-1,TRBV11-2,CASSSYTGGARTEAFF,TGTGCCAGCAGCTCGTATACAGGGGGGGCCAGGACTGAAGCTTTCTTT
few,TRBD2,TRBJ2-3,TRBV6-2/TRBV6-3,CASSPERTSGNSDTQYF,TGTGCCAGCAGCCCCGAACGGACTAGCGGGAATTCAGATACGCAGTATTTT
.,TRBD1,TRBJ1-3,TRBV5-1,CASSQGQGDTIYF,TGCGCCAGCAGCCAGGGACAGGGAGACACCATATATTTT
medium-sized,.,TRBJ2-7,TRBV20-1,CSAPTLQGEQYF,TGCAGTGCCCCTACCCTACAGGGTGAGCAGTACTTC
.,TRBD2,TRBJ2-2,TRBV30,CASTTSSTGELFF,TGTGCCTCCACGACTAGCAGTACCGGGGAGCTGTTTTTT